The 14 T cell receptor beta chains below were found in one sample sequenced in a study of CD8 T cells in ankylosing spondylitis. A single record per CDR3 protein comes from TCRdb applying MiXCR to the 5' RACE reads. The table includes roughly 200,000 distinct CDR3 sequences, 9.5% to 15% detected once. Sequencing was carried out using blood, either unsorted or a sorted T cell fraction (not recorded which). Receptors were obtained from a male donor with ankylosing spondylitis or in good health (not recorded which).

This clonotype was counted a few times. The chain joins TRBV24-1 to TRBJ1-2; unclear D gene. Trimming removed 4 bases from V and 4 bases from J, with 9 bases in between. The CDR3 is 13 amino acids. Germline V lookup: CDR1 KGHDR, CDR2 SFDVKD. In nucleotides, the CDR3 is TGTGCCACCAGTGAGGCCTCCTTCTATGGCTACACCTTC. It is translated as CATSEASFYGYTF.

This clonotype was seen repeatedly, ten times or more. This CDR3 reads CASRSGTSDWETQYF. The CDR3 nucleotides are TGTGCCAGCAGATCCGGGACTAGCGATTGGGAGACCCAGTACTTC. The V and J genes are TRBV3-1 and TRBJ2-5; the match to TRBD2 covers 10 bases. This CDR3 comprises 15 residues. V gave up 6 bases and J gave up 5 bases; unmatched junction bases: 9. Germline CDR1 and CDR2: LGHDT and YNNKEL (reference sequence).

V and J are TRBV20-1 and TRBJ1-6, with unresolved D. The CDR3 is 15 amino acids. V was pared by 7 bases and J by 8 bases, with 21 bases between. The germline V gene encodes CDR1 DFQATT and CDR2 SNEGSKA (reference sequence). The CDR3: CSVSTPTRPDSPLHF. CDR3 sequence (DNA): TGCAGTGTATCCACCCCTACCAGGCCAGATTCACCCCTCCACTTT.

This clonotype was found a few times. The rearrangement links TRBV2 to TRBJ2-7, with D unclear. With 1 base removed from V and 2 bases from J, the gap between germline ends came to 3 bases. The germline CDR1 and CDR2 sequences are SNHLY and FYNNEI. CDR3 size: 12 residues. DNA for the CDR3: TGTGCCAGCAGTGAAGAGCCCTACGAGCAGTACTTC. Translating gives CASSEEPYEQYF.

This clonotype was detected a few times. The chain is built from TRBV15 and TRBJ2-2, with 9 bases lining up with TRBD1. V dropped 5 bases and J dropped 5; count of bases not matched to a gene: 6. The CDR3 sequence is 15 residues long. Germline lookup yields CDR1 LNHNV and CDR2 YYDKDF (reference sequence). CDR3 amino acids: CATSPDRGGTGELFF. In nucleotides, the CDR3 is TGTGCCACCAGCCCCGACAGGGGGGGGACCGGGGAGCTGTTTTTT.

The chain joins TRBV20-1 to TRBJ2-1; 7 nucleotides align to TRBD2. The V and J ends lost 1 base and 9 bases, in that order; junction bases with no gene match: 9. Germline V gives CDR1 DFQATT, CDR2 SNEGSKA (reference sequence). This CDR3 comprises 14 residues. The CDR3 DNA reads TGCAGTGCTAGAGCCATGACTAGCACGGGTGAGCAGTTCTTC. Translated: CSARAMTSTGEQFF.

The chain recombines TRBV5-1 with TRBJ2-5; D is tentatively TRBD1 or TRBD2 (5 bases each). Between the trimmed V and J ends, which lost 2 bases and 4 bases, there was a span of 15 bases. The CDR3 runs 15 residues. Germline assignment: CDR1 SGHRS and CDR2 YFSETQ. Here the CDR3 DNA reads TGCGCCAGCAGCTTAGGGACCGCAACGGGAGAGACCCAGTACTTC. Translating it yields CASSLGTATGETQYF.

The genes are TRBV20-1 and TRBJ2-1; 10 bases are a match to TRBD2. From germline, CDR1 is DFQATT and CDR2 SNEGSKA (reference sequence). The V and J ends lost 1 base and 6 bases, in that order; junction bases with no gene match: 9. The CDR3 consists of 16 residues. The CDR3: CSARGLSGGAGNEQFF. The CDR3 nucleotides read TGCAGTGCTAGAGGCCTCAGCGGGGGGGCGGGCAATGAGCAGTTCTTC.

The chain carries TRBV11-2 and TRBJ2-3; D is unresolved. CDR3 length: 12 residues. Germline V lookup: CDR1 SGHAT, CDR2 FQNNGV. The V gene lost 7 bases and the J gene lost 2 bases, with 7 bases spanning the gap. As DNA, the CDR3 is TGTGCCAGCACCTCAAACACAGATACGCAGTATTTT. This translates into CASTSNTDTQYF.

The rearrangement uses TRBV30 and TRBJ2-1; D uncertain. CDR3 length equals 16 residues. Germline assignment: CDR1 GTSNPN and CDR2 SVGIG (reference sequence). Trimming cost V 2 bases and J 4 bases, with 18 bases left between them. The CDR3 DNA reads TGTGCCTGGAGTTTAACAAGCGACCCTTTTTACAATGAGCAGTTCTTC. This encodes CAWSLTSDPFYNEQFF.

The chain joins TRBV7-6 to TRBJ1-2, with 9 bases lining up with TRBD1. The junction had 5 bases not matched to a gene; V was cut back by 1 base and J by 8 bases. Germline lookup yields CDR1 SGHVS and CDR2 FNYEAQ. The CDR3 extends over 14 amino acids. CDR3 in amino acids: CASSLETGGEGYTF. The CDR3 region has the DNA TGTGCCAGCAGCTTAGAGACAGGGGGTGAAGGCTACACCTTC.

The rearrangement joins TRBV12-3 or TRBV12-4 to TRBJ1-2; 8 nucleotides agree with TRBD1. This CDR3 comprises 15 residues. V was clipped by 3 bases and J by 3 bases; unmatched bases: 6. For the CDR3, the DNA is TGTGCCAGCAGTTTCTTCCAGGGGGCGGACTATGGCTACACCTTC. Its protein product is CASSFFQGADYGYTF.

This clonotype was counted between two and nine times. V and J are TRBV5-1 and TRBJ2-7; D not certain. V dropped 0 bases and J dropped 4 bases, with 14 bases sitting between them. The CDR3 consists of 15 residues. Germline values: CDR1 SGHRS, CDR2 YFSETQ. CDR3 residues: CASSLVAGRIYEQYF. In DNA form, the CDR3 reads TGCGCCAGCAGCTTGGTGGCCGGCCGGATTTACGAGCAGTACTTC.

This chain uses TRBV7-7 with TRBJ1-5; D not certain. The CDR3 extends over 15 amino acids. Germline V gives CDR1 SSHAT, CDR2 FNYEAQ (reference sequence). The V and J ends lost 2 bases and 4 bases respectively, with 12 bases between them. Written as DNA, the CDR3 is TGTGCCAGCAGCTTATCTCTGGGGTCAAATCAGCCCCAGCATTTT. Protein sequence: CASSLSLGSNQPQHF.